This is a list of T cell receptor beta chains from one sample in a study of T cell responses to AZD1222 COVID-19 vaccine. Assay used: immunoSEQ multiplex PCR; TCRdb lists only in-frame clones, some missing. The table has some 110,000 clones, around 89% seen once. The sample in question was peripheral blood, obtained 28 days after the second AZD1222 dose. The receptors stem from an adult who received the AZD1222 COVID-19 vaccine. The CDR3 runs from the conserved cysteine through the conserved F or W. D genes are given only for firm matches. Expanded clones are given a class, and other clones once, few, many or no size at all.

cdr3_aa cdr3_nt j_call clone_size d_call v_call
CSVVAGTGGNEQYF TGCAGCGTTGTAGCCGGGACAGGGGGAAACGAGCAGTACTTC TRBJ2-7 once TRBD1 TRBV29-1
CASSYDREAYNEQFF TGTGCCAGCAGTTACGACAGGGAGGCCTACAATGAGCAGTTCTTC TRBJ2-1 few NA TRBV2
CASSSGDTPGLAYTYEQYF TGTGCCAGCAGCTCGGGGGACACCCCGGGACTAGCGTATACCTACGAGCAGTACTTC TRBJ2-7 NA TRBD2 TRBV5-6
CATRDSTTGELFF TGTGCCACCCGGGACTCTACCACCGGGGAGCTGTTTTTT TRBJ2-2 NA NA TRBV24-1
CSVGEVEQPQHF TGCAGCGTTGGAGAGGTGGAACAGCCCCAGCATTTT TRBJ1-5 NA NA TRBV29-1
CASSTVRDSSYEQYF TGTGCCAGCAGTACCGTCCGGGACAGCTCCTACGAGCAGTACTTC TRBJ2-7 NA TRBD1 TRBV6-2/TRBV6-3
CASRIAGAYEQYF TGTGCCAGCAGAATAGCGGGGGCCTACGAGCAGTACTTC TRBJ2-7 NA TRBD2 TRBV12-3/TRBV12-4
CASSISARNEQYF TGTGCCAGCAGCATAAGCGCGAGGAACGAGCAGTACTTC TRBJ2-7 NA NA TRBV11-2
CASTLEGTGVYEQYF TGTGCCAGCACCCTAGAAGGGACAGGGGTTTACGAGCAGTACTTC TRBJ2-7 few TRBD1 TRBV7-9
CACGQNYNEQFF TGTGCCTGCGGACAGAACTACAATGAGCAGTTCTTC TRBJ2-1 NA NA TRBV30
CASSPRTGMNTEAFF TGTGCCAGTAGTCCCCGGACAGGTATGAACACTGAAGCTTTCTTT TRBJ1-1 once TRBD1 TRBV19
CATSDPKSGRGGELFF TGTGCCACCAGTGATCCAAAAAGCGGGAGGGGCGGGGAGCTGTTTTTT TRBJ2-2 NA TRBD2 TRBV24-1
CASSLTQVLGSSYEQYF TGTGCCAGCAGCCTCACTCAAGTCTTGGGGTCCTCCTACGAGCAGTACTTC TRBJ2-7 NA NA TRBV11-3
CASSQRPLGSISEQFF TGTGCCAGCAGCCAACGACCGCTAGGGTCCATCAGCGAGCAGTTCTTC TRBJ2-1 once NA TRBV3-1/TRBV3-2
CAIRGVGAGNTIYF TGTGCCATCAGGGGAGTTGGTGCTGGAAACACCATATATTTT TRBJ1-3 few NA TRBV10-3
CASSLASYEQYF TGTGCCAGCAGCTTAGCTAGCTACGAGCAGTACTTC TRBJ2-7 NA NA TRBV11-2
CASSPGSGGPLSYNEQFF TGTGCCAGCAGCCCTGGTAGCGGGGGGCCCCTTTCCTACAATGAGCAGTTCTTC TRBJ2-1 once TRBD2 TRBV6-2/TRBV6-3
CASSQGGQIAKNIQYF TGTGCCAGCAGCCAAGGGGGACAAATAGCCAAAAACATTCAGTACTTC TRBJ2-4 NA NA TRBV3-1/TRBV3-2
CASSQGLADTDTQYF TGTGCCAGCAGCCAGGGACTAGCGGACACAGATACGCAGTATTTT TRBJ2-3 NA TRBD2 TRBV6-5
CASSPATGKSSEQYF TGTGCCAGCTCACCCGCAACAGGGAAATCTTCCGAGCAGTACTTC TRBJ2-7 NA NA TRBV18
CATMAPNGEAFF TGTGCCACCATGGCCCCAAATGGTGAAGCTTTCTTT TRBJ1-1 NA NA TRBV5-4
CASSRGGYYGYTF TGTGCCAGCAGCCGAGGGGGCTACTATGGCTACACCTTC TRBJ1-2 few TRBD1 TRBV3-1/TRBV3-2
CASSAGAVGEQYF TGTGCCAGCAGCGCCGGGGCCGTGGGCGAGCAGTACTTC TRBJ2-7 few NA TRBV6-2/TRBV6-3
CASSMTVNTEAFF TGCGCCAGCAGCATGACAGTGAACACTGAAGCTTTCTTT TRBJ1-1 NA NA TRBV5-1
CASSLYNEQFF TGTGCCAGTAGTCTTTACAATGAGCAGTTCTTC TRBJ2-1 NA NA TRBV19
CASSFTGQTNTEAFF TGTGCCAGCAGCTTTACGGGACAGACGAACACTGAAGCTTTCTTT TRBJ1-1 NA TRBD1 TRBV11-3